Each of the 18 T cell receptor beta chains below was sequenced from the same sample in a study of cytomegalovirus exposure and HLA in healthy donors. Both 60 Vbeta primers and 13 Jbeta primers went into the PCR. Sequencing used immunoSEQ multiplex PCR; TCRdb keeps in-frame clones, though not all of them. This table holds 150,000 to 200,000 clones, 70% to 85% found once. The sequencing input was PBMCs. The receptors here all came from a woman aged 40 to 49 in good health and CMV-seronegative.

This clone was detected once. This chain connects TRBV5-1 to TRBJ2-1, with TRBD1 identical over 7 bases. The length of the CDR3 is 16 residues. Germline loops: CDR1 SGHRS, CDR2 YFSETQ. The junction had 16 bases not matched to a gene; V was cut back by 1 base and J by 12 bases. In DNA, the CDR3 is TGCGCCAGCAGCTTGAATGCAGGGGGTGCCCCCGGCGCGCAGTTCTTC. Protein sequence: CASSLNAGGAPGAQFF.

V and J are TRBV29-1 and TRBJ2-7; 7 nucleotides line up with TRBD1. Trimming cost V 3 bases and J 0 bases; bases outside gene matches: 8. The CDR3 consists of 15 residues. CDR1 is SQVTM and CDR2 is ANQGSEA in the germline V gene. CDR3 coding DNA: TGCAGCGTTGACGCAAACAGGGGCGGCTCCTACGAGCAGTACTTC. The encoded protein is CSVDANRGGSYEQYF.

This clone came up a few times. The rearrangement links TRBV5-1 to TRBJ2-6; D unclear. Trimming cost V 0 bases and J 0 bases, with 7 bases left between them. CDR1 is SGHRS and CDR2 is YFSETQ in the germline V gene. CDR3 length: 16 residues. CDR3 residues: CASSLETPSGANVLTF. The CDR3 DNA reads TGCGCCAGCAGCTTGGAAACTCCCTCTGGGGCCAACGTCCTGACTTTC.

V is TRBV11-2 and J is TRBJ1-2; possible D gene TRBD1, 5 bases. This CDR3 has 14 amino acids. Germline V lookup: CDR1 SGHAT, CDR2 FQNNGV. Trimming removed 4 bases at V and 4 bases at J, with 13 bases between. CDR3: CASSSSRQPYGYTF. The CDR3 bases are TGTGCCAGCAGCTCCTCCAGACAGCCCTATGGCTACACCTTC.

V and J are TRBV11-3 and TRBJ2-6; 7 nucleotides align to TRBD1. The length of the CDR3 is 18 residues. Losses at the gene ends were 5 bases for V and 1 base for J; bases not matched to a gene: 11. From germline, CDR1 is SGHNT and CDR2 YENEEA. Here the CDR3 DNA reads TGTGCCAGCAGCGGAAACGACAGGGCAAGTTCTGGGGCCAACGTCCTGACTTTC. Its translation is CASSGNDRASSGANVLTF.

On this clone: One junction end does not reproduce the germline sequence, and a read error may be involved. The chain employs TRBV28 and TRBJ1-2; possible D gene TRBD1, 5 bases. The germline CDR1 and CDR2 sequences are MDHEN and SYDVKM. The CDR3 is 13 residues long. The CDR3 sequence is CASRWGTGGGCTF. The CDR3 region has the DNA TGTGCCAGCAGATGGGGGACTGGCGGCGGCTGCACCTTC.

The chain couples TRBV25-1 to TRBJ2-1; TRBD2 matches 9 bases. J lost 9 bases, V lost 2 bases, and 5 bases had no gene match. From germline, CDR1 is MGHDK and CDR2 SYGVNS. This CDR3 is built from 14 residues. The CDR3 coding sequence is TGTGCCAGCAGTGAAGGCGGGGGGGCCGGTGAGCAGTTCTTC. This encodes CASSEGGGAGEQFF.

This chain uses TRBV5-1 with TRBJ1-3, with D hard to call. V was shortened by 0 bases and J by 7 bases, with 11 bases between the two germline ends. From germline, CDR1 is SGHRS and CDR2 YFSETQ. The CDR3 contains 14 residues. CDR3 in amino acids: CASSLGGVENTIYF. CDR3 coding DNA: TGCGCCAGCAGCTTGGGGGGAGTGGAGAACACCATATATTTT.

The J gene is TRBJ2-1, the V gene TRBV18, with 8 bases aligning to TRBD2. V was clipped by 4 bases and J by 8 bases; unmatched bases: 7. The germline gives CDR1 KGHSH, CDR2 LQKENI. The CDR3 has 14 residues. The CDR3 DNA sequence: TGTGCCAGCTCACAACCGGGACTAGTCCATGAGCAGTTCTTC. Protein: CASSQPGLVHEQFF.

The V and J genes are TRBV4-1 and TRBJ2-1; 12 bases fit TRBD2. Germline CDR1 reads MGHRA; CDR2 reads YSYEKL. V shed 6 bases and J 8 bases; nucleotides not matched to a gene: 2. This CDR3 comprises 13 residues. CDR3 in DNA: TGCGCCAGCAGGCTAGCGGGAGGGGATGAGCAGTTCTTC. This sequence encodes CASRLAGGDEQFF.

The chain recombines TRBV5-1 with TRBJ2-1; D perhaps matches TRBD1 (6 bases). The germline V gene encodes CDR1 SGHRS and CDR2 YFSETQ. V lost 7 bases, J lost 0 bases, and 17 bases lay in between. The CDR3 runs to 16 residues. The DNA of the CDR3 is TGCGCCAGCGGAAAACAGGGTCAGAGCTCCTACAATGAGCAGTTCTTC. Translated: CASGKQGQSSYNEQFF.

This clone was detected only a few times. The same CDR3 also results from other DNA sequences found in this sample. The chain is built from TRBV6-5 and TRBJ2-7; possibly TRBD2 for D (5 bases). This CDR3 spans 13 amino acids. Germline lookup yields CDR1 MNHEY and CDR2 SVGAGI. V lost 7 bases, J lost 0 bases, and 10 bases lay in between. The CDR3 DNA sequence: TGTGCCAGCACCCCGGGAAGCTCCTACGAGCAGTACTTC. Amino acid sequence: CASTPGSSYEQYF.

CDR3 nucleotides: TGTGCCAGCAGCTTAAGTGGACTAGCGGGAGCAAGTAGCACAGATACGCAGTATTTT. This sequence encodes CASSLSGLAGASSTDTQYF. The chain uses TRBV7-3 and TRBJ2-3; 13 bases map to TRBD2. CDR1 and CDR2 (germline): SGHTA, FQGTGA. The CDR3 is made up of 19 amino acids. Losses at the gene ends were 1 base for V and 0 bases for J; bases not matched to a gene: 7.

V and J are TRBV6-1 and TRBJ2-3; D might be TRBD1 (5 bases). In germline, CDR1 is MNHNS, CDR2 SASEGT. Trimming removed 4 bases at V and 2 bases at J, with 7 bases between. This CDR3 region has 13 residues. This CDR3 is CASSGQNTDTQYF. CDR3 bases: TGTGCCAGCAGTGGACAGAACACAGATACGCAGTATTTT.

V is TRBV7-8 and J is TRBJ2-1; D may be TRBD2 (5 bases). In germline, CDR1 is SGHVS, CDR2 FQNEAQ. The CDR3 has 14 residues. Trimming stripped 3 bases from V and 7 bases from J, with 13 bases between. The CDR3 sequence is CASSFSPRGNEQFF. CDR3 DNA: TGTGCCAGCAGCTTTAGTCCACGGGGTAATGAGCAGTTCTTC.

V gene TRBV6-4 combines with J gene TRBJ1-4; TRBD1 agrees at 7 bases. The V gene end was trimmed by 6 bases and the J gene end by 4 bases; junction bases not matched to a gene: 8. Per germline, CDR1 MRHNA and CDR2 SNTAGT. The CDR3 totals 15 residues. CDR3 residues: CASRAGTELNEKLFF. In DNA form, the CDR3 reads TGTGCCAGCAGGGCCGGGACAGAACTTAATGAAAAACTGTTTTTT.

This sequence joins TRBV5-1 and TRBJ2-7; a possible D gene is TRBD2 (6 bases). CDR1 SGHRS and CDR2 YFSETQ come from the germline V gene. V lost 3 bases and J lost 3, with 7 bases in between. The CDR3 is 12 amino acids. The CDR3 sequence is CASSWDFYEQYF. CDR3 in DNA: TGCGCCAGCAGCTGGGACTTCTACGAGCAGTACTTC.

The CDR3 bases are TGCGCCGGCCCGGGGACAGGGGGGTCTGTCAGCAATCAGCCCCAGCATTTT. Translated, it gives CAGPGTGGSVSNQPQHF. The rearrangement uses TRBV10-1 and TRBJ1-5; 11 bases are a match to TRBD1. The CDR3 extends over 17 amino acids. With 11 bases clipped from V and 1 base from J, the junction kept 13 bases outside the gene matches. Germline CDR1 reads WNHNN; CDR2 reads SYGVQD (reference sequence).